Shown below are 29 T cell receptor beta chains from a single sample sequenced in a study of early T cells in non-severe SARS-CoV-2 infection. Each CDR3 protein gets one entry after TCRdb re-called the 5' RACE reads with MiXCR. The sample includes some 110,000 distinct CDR3 sequences, more than 12% seen only once; the top ten take less than 25%. The sequenced sample was whole blood. The origin of the receptors is an adult who was a healthcare worker with PCR-confirmed SARS-CoV-2 infection or an uninfected control (not recorded which).

The table lists this clonotype with a few counts. This rearrangement joins TRBV10-3 to TRBJ2-3, with TRBD1 matching 10 bases. The germline V gene has CDR1 ENHRY and CDR2 SYGVKD. The CDR3 loop spans 14 amino acids. V lost 8 bases to trimming and J lost 6 bases; unmatched junction nucleotides: 8. CDR3 protein: CAIEGGTGVDTQYF. The CDR3 DNA is TGTGCCATCGAGGGCGGGACAGGGGTGGATACGCAGTATTTT.

The CDR3 reads CASSRGPPYEQYF. Here the CDR3 DNA reads TGTGCCAGCAGCCGTGGTCCCCCCTACGAGCAGTACTTC. The rearrangement links TRBV7-3 to TRBJ2-7; D is unresolved. V dropped 5 bases and J dropped 2 bases, with 10 bases sitting between them. The germline V gene encodes CDR1 SGHTA and CDR2 FQGTGA. The CDR3 has 13 residues.

The genes are TRBV29-1 and TRBJ2-1; TRBD1 matches at 9 bases. Germline-derived CDR1 and CDR2 are SQVTM and ANQGSEA. CDR3 length: 16 residues. V lost 5 bases, J lost 1 base, and 9 bases stayed unmatched. The CDR3 DNA reads as TGCAGCGTTCCGGACAGGGGAGGCGAATCCTACAATGAGCAGTTCTTC. Protein product: CSVPDRGGESYNEQFF.

This clonotype has just a few counts. This chain uses TRBV3-1 with TRBJ1-1, with D possibly TRBD1 on 5 matching bases. V lost 1 base to trimming and J lost 1 base, with 16 bases between them. Germline V gene lookup returns CDR1 LGHDT and CDR2 YNNKEL (reference sequence). The CDR3 runs 17 residues. The CDR3 loop is CASSQGFYGTANTEAFF. CDR3 coding DNA: TGTGCCAGCAGCCAAGGATTTTACGGGACGGCGAACACTGAAGCTTTCTTT.

The sample holds many counts of this clonotype. The chain employs TRBV3-1 and TRBJ1-1; D possibly corresponds to TRBD1 (5 bases). Germline V gives CDR1 LGHDT, CDR2 YNNKEL (reference sequence). This CDR3 region has 14 residues. The V and J ends lost 4 bases and 6 bases respectively, with 15 bases between them. Here the CDR3 DNA reads TGTGCCAGCAGCCCCTCTCAGGGAGGGGCTGAAGCTTTCTTT. This codes for CASSPSQGGAEAFF.

This clonotype was observed at least ten times. This chain uses TRBV6-6 with TRBJ1-4, with unresolved D. This CDR3 comprises 14 residues. V lost 6 bases to trimming and J lost 0 bases, with 8 bases between them. The germline gives CDR1 MNHNY, CDR2 SVGAGI (reference sequence). The CDR3 DNA reads as TGTGCCAGCAGCCCCCTCCCAACTAATGAAAAACTGTTTTTT. Residues: CASSPLPTNEKLFF.

This clonotype was observed a few times. V gene TRBV7-9 combines with J gene TRBJ2-2; possibly TRBD2 for D (5 bases). This CDR3 is built from 16 residues. Trimming took 4 bases from V and 4 from J, leaving 16 bases between them. Looked up from germline, CDR1 is SEHNR and CDR2 is FQNEAQ (reference sequence). For the CDR3, the DNA is TGTGCCAGCAGCTCCCTGATGGTCCGGGGCACCGGGGAGCTGTTTTTT. It specifies CASSSLMVRGTGELFF.

The rearrangement uses TRBV10-3 and TRBJ1-5; tentative D call: TRBD1 (6 bases). The CDR3 is made up of 13 amino acids. Trimming removed 9 bases from V and 3 bases from J, with 12 bases in between. Germline V gene sequence: CDR1 ENHRY, CDR2 SYGVKD. CDR3 sequence reads: CAIARGDNQPQHF. Written as DNA, the CDR3 is TGTGCCATTGCAAGGGGGGACAATCAGCCCCAGCATTTT.

V is TRBV6-1 and J is TRBJ2-5; 9 bases align to TRBD2. Germline V gene data show CDR1 as MNHNS and CDR2 as SASEGT. This CDR3 comprises 15 residues. V shed 6 bases, J shed 3 bases, and the junction held 8 bases outside the gene matches. The CDR3 protein is CASSSVLAGEETQYF. CDR3 coding DNA: TGTGCCAGCAGCTCCGTGTTAGCGGGGGAAGAGACCCAGTACTTC.

The sample holds many counts of this clonotype. The genes are TRBV18 and TRBJ2-1, with no clear D. The germline gives CDR1 KGHSH, CDR2 LQKENI. Trimming cost V 4 bases and J 5 bases, with 9 bases left between them. The CDR3 has 13 residues. CDR3: CASSHPSHNEQFF. DNA of the CDR3: TGTGCCAGCTCACACCCTAGTCACAATGAGCAGTTCTTC.

The gene calls are TRBV5-1 and TRBJ2-2; D remains ambiguous. V shed 0 bases and J shed 7 bases, with 10 bases lying between them. This CDR3 spans 14 amino acids. The germline gives CDR1 SGHRS, CDR2 YFSETQ. The CDR3 region is CASSLGAEIGELFF. In DNA form, the CDR3 reads TGCGCCAGCAGCTTGGGTGCCGAGATCGGGGAGCTGTTTTTT.

This clonotype was seen ten or more times. The chain is built from TRBV12-3 or TRBV12-4 and TRBJ2-7; 13 bases agree with TRBD2. The CDR3 sequence is 13 residues long. V lost 6 bases to trimming and J lost 5 bases; unmatched junction nucleotides: 1. CDR3 bases: TGTGCCAGCAGAGGGACTAGCGGGGACGAGCAGTACTTC. Its protein product is CASRGTSGDEQYF.

V gene TRBV5-1 combines with J gene TRBJ1-1, with D possibly being TRBD1 (5 bases). The V end lost 4 bases, the J end lost 4 bases, and 11 bases lay between the germline ends. The germline CDR1 and CDR2 sequences are SGHRS and YFSETQ. The CDR3 covers 13 residues. The CDR3 here is CASSVGAPTEAFF. Written as DNA, the CDR3 is TGCGCCAGCAGCGTCGGGGCGCCCACTGAAGCTTTCTTT.

This rearrangement joins TRBV12-3 or TRBV12-4 to TRBJ1-2; no firm D call. The CDR3 consists of 15 residues. V shed 5 bases and J shed 0 bases, with 13 bases lying between them. CDR3 sequence: CASSKIENSNYGYTF. CDR3 DNA sequence: TGTGCCAGCAGTAAAATAGAGAATTCTAACTATGGCTACACCTTC.

This chain links TRBV7-8 with TRBJ1-2; D perhaps matches TRBD1 (6 bases). CDR1 is SGHVS and CDR2 is FQNEAQ in the germline V gene. This CDR3 comprises 14 residues. Trimming pared 4 bases from V and 2 bases from J, leaving 11 bases between. This CDR3 is CASSSNTGNYGYTF. For the CDR3, the DNA is TGTGCCAGCAGCTCCAATACAGGGAACTATGGCTACACCTTC.

This clonotype showed up many times. V and J are TRBV5-1 and TRBJ2-3; D might be TRBD1 (6 bases). CDR1 and CDR2 from the germline V gene are SGHRS and YFSETQ. The CDR3 runs to 17 residues. V gave up 4 bases and J gave up 2 bases, with 20 bases separating them. The CDR3, as DNA: TGCGCCAGCAGCCTTAGAGCAGGGGCGATCCCCACAGATACGCAGTATTTT. Protein sequence: CASSLRAGAIPTDTQYF.

The chain is built from TRBV18 and TRBJ2-1; the D is unclear. CDR3 size: 11 residues. CDR1 and CDR2 from the germline V gene are KGHSH and LQKENI. The germline V and J ends were trimmed by 1 base and 10 bases, with 5 bases remaining between them. This CDR3 reads CASSPQGEQFF. The CDR3 DNA follows: TGTGCCAGCTCACCACAAGGGGAGCAGTTCTTC.

V is TRBV27 and J is TRBJ2-3, with D tentatively TRBD1 (5 bases). Germline V gene sequence: CDR1 MNHEY, CDR2 SMNVEV (reference sequence). The V and J ends lost 2 bases and 3 bases respectively, with 15 bases between them. The CDR3 spans 16 residues. The CDR3: CASSLRAGRRTDTQYF. The CDR3 nucleotides are TGTGCCAGCAGTTTAAGAGCAGGGCGAAGGACAGATACGCAGTATTTT.

The V call is TRBV20-1, the J call TRBJ2-1; 11 bases line up with TRBD2. V shed 6 bases, J shed 8 bases, and the junction held 12 bases outside the gene matches. The V gene's germline CDR1 is DFQATT and CDR2 SNEGSKA (reference sequence). The CDR3 runs 15 residues. CDR3 in DNA: TGCAGTGCCGTAGCGGGGGGGAGTATCCCGGATGAGCAGTTCTTC. This sequence encodes CSAVAGGSIPDEQFF.

The rearrangement uses TRBV12-3 or TRBV12-4 and TRBJ2-7; either TRBD1 or TRBD2 may fit D (6 bases each). The CDR3 is 14 residues long. The V end lost 6 bases, the J end lost 6 bases, and 18 bases lay between the germline ends. The CDR3 is CASRANRDLGEQYF. The CDR3 DNA reads TGTGCCAGCAGGGCGAACAGGGACTTGGGCGAGCAGTACTTC.

This clonotype was detected only a few times. The chain has TRBV20-1 and TRBJ2-1; 10 bases map to TRBD2. V gave up 0 bases and J gave up 5 bases; unmatched junction bases: 7. CDR1 and CDR2 from the germline V gene are DFQATT and SNEGSKA (reference sequence). The CDR3 loop spans 16 amino acids. The CDR3 protein is CSARDRLSGGHNEQFF. CDR3 bases: TGCAGTGCTAGAGACAGGCTTAGCGGGGGGCACAATGAGCAGTTCTTC.

The chain carries TRBV4-1 and TRBJ2-2; D not certain. The V gene lost 0 bases and the J gene lost 6 bases, with 8 bases spanning the gap. CDR1 and CDR2 (germline): MGHRA, YSYEKL. The CDR3 runs to 14 residues. The DNA of the CDR3 is TGCGCCAGCAGCCAAGATTGGCAGGCCGGGGAGCTGTTTTTT. Translating gives CASSQDWQAGELFF.

The rearrangement links TRBV2 to TRBJ2-5, with D possibly being TRBD2 (6 bases). Trimming left V 6 bases short and J 7 bases short, with 15 bases between. Per the germline V gene, CDR1 is SNHLY and CDR2 is FYNNEI. The CDR3 runs 13 residues. CDR3 DNA sequence: TGTGCCAGCAGGGGGGGTCCTTCGGGGACCCAGTACTTC. This encodes CASRGGPSGTQYF.

This clonotype was seen a few times. This rearrangement joins TRBV11-1 to TRBJ1-1; perhaps TRBD1 as D (6 bases). The CDR3 sequence is 13 residues long. Trimming removed 5 bases from V and 3 bases from J, with 10 bases in between. The germline CDR1 and CDR2 sequences are SGHAT and FQDESV (reference sequence). CDR3 amino acids: CASSKTGYTEAFF. CDR3 sequence (DNA): TGTGCCAGCAGCAAAACAGGGTACACTGAAGCTTTCTTT.

The chain uses TRBV12-3 or TRBV12-4 and TRBJ1-1; no clear D. The germline V and J ends were trimmed by 7 bases and 11 bases, with 17 bases remaining between them. The CDR3 is 12 amino acids. As DNA, the CDR3 is TGTGCCAGCAATCCGGCCGAACCGGGCGCTTTCTTT. Translated: CASNPAEPGAFF.

The V call is TRBV7-9, the J call TRBJ2-3, with D unclear. Germline CDR1 reads SEHNR; CDR2 reads FQNEAQ (reference sequence). Trimming stripped 5 bases from V and 3 bases from J, with 12 bases between. The CDR3 is made up of 14 amino acids. The CDR3 region has the DNA TGTGCCAGCAGCGCCCAACTATCTACAGATACGCAGTATTTT. As protein: CASSAQLSTDTQYF.

The table lists this clonotype with many counts. The V call is TRBV29-1, the J call TRBJ2-7; no clear D gene. The V end lost 4 bases, the J end lost 3 bases, and 13 bases lay between the germline ends. Germline V gene sequence: CDR1 SQVTM, CDR2 ANQGSEA. The CDR3 runs to 13 residues. Here the CDR3 reads CSVVLWRDYEQYF. CDR3 DNA: TGCAGCGTTGTCTTGTGGAGAGACTACGAGCAGTACTTC.

This clonotype appeared a few times. This sequence joins TRBV12-3 or TRBV12-4 and TRBJ2-3; TRBD2 matches at 12 bases. This CDR3 is 16 amino acids long. Trimming at V came to 5 bases and at J to 2 bases, leaving 5 bases not matched to a gene. The CDR3 spells CASSPGLAGYTDTQYF. In nucleotides, the CDR3 is TGTGCCAGCAGTCCCGGACTAGCGGGGTACACAGATACGCAGTATTTT.

This clonotype occurred a few times. This sequence joins TRBV7-8 and TRBJ2-5; 11 positions match TRBD2. The germline gives CDR1 SGHVS, CDR2 FQNEAQ. CDR3 length: 15 residues. Losses at the gene ends were 3 bases for V and 3 bases for J; bases not matched to a gene: 3. The CDR3 here is CASSFGTSGKETQYF. CDR3 sequence (DNA): TGTGCCAGCAGCTTCGGGACTAGCGGTAAAGAGACCCAGTACTTC. The variable domain in full, with the rest retrieved from reference TRBV7-8 and TRBJ2-5, is GAGVSQSPRYKVAKRGQDVALRCDPISGHVSLFWYQQALGQGPEFLTYFQNEAQLDKSGLPSDRFFAERPEGSVSTLKIQRTQQEDSAVYLCASSFGTSGKETQYFGPGTRLLVL.